This TCR beta chain was recovered during a study of OX40 agonist ivuxolimab in advanced cancers. For the study at large: Patients took ivuxolimab, an agonistic anti-OX40 (CD134) antibody. Earlier anti-PD-1, anti-PD-L1 or anti-CTLA-4 therapy was permitted; over 35% had received some. Partial responses occurred in Three dose-escalation patients, one with hepatocellular carcinoma and two with cutaneous melanoma.

Study findings and constraints: The authors did not determine the antigen specificity of the expanded peripheral T cells.

A note on this clone: As yet, its antigen is unknown.

The assay was immunoSEQ multiplex PCR, and TCRdb's table has in-frame clones only and misses some. The repertoire consists of 70,000 to 75,000 clones, with 65% to 90% occurring once and the leading ten covering 1.1%. This CDR3 has 16 residues. Germline V gene sequence: CDR1 MNHNY, CDR2 SVGAGI (reference sequence). The germline V and J ends were trimmed by 2 bases and 6 bases, with 14 bases remaining between them. This clonotype was sampled from an adult with an advanced solid tumor such as melanoma, head and neck, liver or kidney cancer. The rearrangement uses TRBV6-6 and TRBJ1-6, with a tentative D call TRBD1 (5 bases). The material sequenced was CD4+ or CD8+ T cells sorted from blood, taken in a trial of the OX40 agonist ivuxolimab. The CDR3 nucleotides read TGTGCCAGCAGTTACGCCTCCGGGGCGGGTAATTCACCCCTCCACTTT. Amino acid sequence: CASSYASGAGNSPLHF.